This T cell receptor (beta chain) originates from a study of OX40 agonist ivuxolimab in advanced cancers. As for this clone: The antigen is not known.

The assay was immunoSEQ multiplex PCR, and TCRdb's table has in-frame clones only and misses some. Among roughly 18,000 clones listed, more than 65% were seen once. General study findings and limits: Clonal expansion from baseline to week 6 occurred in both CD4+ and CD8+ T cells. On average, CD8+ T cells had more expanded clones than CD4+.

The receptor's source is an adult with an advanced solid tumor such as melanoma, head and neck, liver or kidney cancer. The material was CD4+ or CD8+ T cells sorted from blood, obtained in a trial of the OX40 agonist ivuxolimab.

The CDR3 nucleotides are TGTGCCAGCAGCTTAGTGGGGTTCGAGCAGTACTTC. Translation gives CASSLVGFEQYF. This rearrangement joins TRBV7-2 to TRBJ2-7; D uncertain. Trimming pared 1 base from V and 6 bases from J, leaving 7 bases between. CDR3 length: 12 amino acids. Germline lookup yields CDR1 SGHTA and CDR2 FQGNSA. The variable domain in full, completed from reference TRBV7-2 and TRBJ2-7, reads GAGVSQSPSNKVTEKGKDVELRCDPISGHTALYWYRQSLGQGLEFLIYFQGNSAPDKSGLPSDRFSAERTGGSVSTLTIQRTQQEDSAVYLCASSLVGFEQYFGPGTRLTVT.